This TCR beta chain is drawn from a study of cytomegalovirus exposure and HLA in healthy donors. At the level of the study: The 130 or so validation repertoires used a platform that matched the one used for the roughly 700 first-cohort repertoires, as a later analysis reported. Study results and limitations: About 180 TCR beta chains were listed as cytomegalovirus-associated.

While the first cohort had 500 to 700 subjects, the donors belonged to the separate validation cohort of over a hundred subjects. Data came from immunoSEQ multiplex PCR; TCRdb stores just in-frame clones and leaves some out. The table lists some 120,000 clones, roughly 90% of them singletons. On this clone itself: Its target is unknown.

This sequence originates from a woman aged 18-29 years in good health and CMV-seronegative. The sample taken for sequencing was PBMCs.

CDR3 DNA sequence: TGTGCCAGCAGCTCCTCCCTAGCGGGAGCCCCTAGCATTCAGTACTTC. It translates to CASSSSLAGAPSIQYF. V gene TRBV7-2 combines with J gene TRBJ2-4, with 10 bases identical to TRBD2. Per germline, CDR1 SGHTA and CDR2 FQGNSA. CDR3 size: 16 residues. Trimming cost V 4 bases and J 9 bases; bases outside gene matches: 12.